These 13 T cell receptor beta chains were all obtained from the same sample, sequenced in a study of tumor and adjacent non-tumor tissue in lung cancer (dated by TCRdb to 2016 to 2018). The library was produced with multiplex PCR. The sample was run on an Illumina HiSeq 2500. Following protocols modified from ARM-PCR, the researchers constructed TCRbeta libraries through three rounds of nested PCR with primers (Table S4). The public reads were quality trimmed at Q25 with fastp and then assembled into clones with MiXCR by TCRdb, keeping productive beta chains. For every CDR3 protein sequence, its rows merge into one entry that carries the most common genes and DNA. The sample table shows 70,000 to 90,000 distinct CDR3 sequences, and around 75% are seen once. The ten biggest clones cover 13% of the sample. RNA was isolated from bulk, unsorted tissue, and RNA quality was assessed with a NanoDrop ND-1000 and an Agilent 2100.

Material for sequencing was lung tumor tissue. These receptors all come from a woman aged 50 to 60 with non-small cell lung cancer.

As concerns this clonotype: Mismatch with germline at one junction end may stem from a read error. This chain joins TRBV20-1 and TRBJ2-7; tentatively, D is TRBD1 or TRBD2 (5 bases each). The CDR3 consists of 14 residues. Germline CDR1 DFQATT, CDR2 SNEGSKA (reference sequence). The CDR3 coding sequence is TGCTGTGCTAGAGCGTCGGGGCAGCCCTACGAGCAGTACTTC. It codes for CCARASGQPYEQYF.

As concerns this clonotype: At one of its ends the junction is not consistent with the germline gene, which may arise from a read error. The chain carries TRBV20-1 and TRBJ2-3; 10 positions agree with TRBD2. In germline, CDR1 is DFQATT, CDR2 SNEGSKA (reference sequence). The CDR3 consists of 15 residues. CDR3 sequence reads: CSDRDLAGGADTQYF. Here the CDR3 DNA reads TGCAGTGATAGAGATTTAGCGGGAGGCGCAGATACGCAGTATTTT.

Comments on this clonotype: A read error may produce the germline difference seen at one junction end. This chain uses TRBV20-1 with TRBJ2-7; possibly TRBD2 for D (7 bases). This CDR3 region has 15 residues. Germline V gene sequence: CDR1 DFQATT, CDR2 SNEGSKA (reference sequence). DNA of the CDR3: TGCAGTGCCAGAGTGCCGGGGGGCAGGGTTTATGAGCAGTACTTC. It is translated as CSARVPGGRVYEQYF.

In its sample, this clonotype was seen once. This likely comes from a read error, as the CDR3 has no conserved phenylalanine or tryptophan at its end. It is unclear where the CDR3 begins or ends on the DNA, so no DNA is shown, and the CDR3 is as TCRdb lists it. The chain carries TRBV6-1 and TRBJ2-1. The CDR3 region is 12 residues in length, termini included. Per the germline V gene, CDR1 is MNHNS and CDR2 is SASEGT. The CDR3 region is CASKAEYNELFI.

V is TRBV18 and J is TRBJ2-7; TRBD2 is a possible D gene (5 bases). Germline V gene data show CDR1 as KGHSH and CDR2 as LQKENI. The CDR3 length is 13 residues. V was trimmed by 7 bases and J by 4 bases, leaving 14 bases between them. CDR3 in amino acids: CASLRTGGYEQYF. CDR3 bases: TGTGCCAGCTTACGTACTGGCGGGTACGAGCAGTACTTC.

Remarks on this clonotype: At one end, the junction sequence differs from germline, possibly due to a read error. This sequence joins TRBV11-1 and TRBJ1-1; D not resolved. From germline, CDR1 is SGHAT and CDR2 FQDESV (reference sequence). The CDR3 consists of 15 residues. The CDR3 region is CPSSLDTGEGTEAFF. Written as DNA, the CDR3 is TGTCCCAGCAGCTTAGATACCGGGGAAGGAACTGAAGCTTTCTTT.

Regarding this clonotype: A junction end diverges from the germline sequence, so it may reflect a read error. The rearrangement uses TRBV6-6 and TRBJ2-7; D uncertain. Germline CDR1 MNHNY, CDR2 SVGAGI (reference sequence). The CDR3 has 12 amino acids. The CDR3 DNA reads as TGTACCAGCAGTTACTCAACCTTGGATCAGTACTTC. Amino acid sequence: CTSSYSTLDQYF.

The chain employs TRBV19 and TRBJ1-5; the D is unclear. Between the trimmed V and J ends, which lost 3 bases and 4 bases, there was a span of 13 bases. CDR1 is LNHDA and CDR2 is SQIVND in the germline V gene (reference sequence). CDR3 length: 15 residues. The CDR3 DNA sequence: TGTGCCAGTAGTATTCCGCGGACGGAAAATCAGCCCCAGCATTTT. Translating gives CASSIPRTENQPQHF.

In the case of this clonotype: No conserved phenylalanine or tryptophan is present at the end of the CDR3, so a read error is the likely explanation. The chain links TRBV11-2 to TRBJ1-5; the D is unclear. The CDR3 consists of 13 residues. Germline CDR1 SGHAT, CDR2 FQNNGV. CDR3 sequence (DNA): TGTGCCAGTAGCCTGCGACCCGATCAGCCTCAGCATATT. Translating gives CASSLRPDQPQHI.

As for this clonotype: Relative to the germline gene, one junction end is altered; a read error may explain this. The chain combines TRBV7-8 with TRBJ2-3, with TRBD2 identical over 11 bases. In germline, CDR1 is SGHVS, CDR2 FQNEAQ. This CDR3 spans 16 amino acids. The CDR3 nucleotides read TGTGGCAGCAGTTATAGACTAGCGGGGAGCACAGATACGCAGTATTTT. Its translation: CGSSYRLAGSTDTQYF.

Concerning this clonotype itself: Compared with germline, one end of the junction differs, possibly owing to a read error. The V call is TRBV12-3 or TRBV12-4, the J call TRBJ2-7; D gene ambiguous. The CDR3 is 13 amino acids. This CDR3 reads CASRQTDSYEQDF. As DNA, the CDR3 is TGTGCCAGCAGGCAAACAGACTCCTACGAGCAGGACTTC.

Details on this clonotype: The CDR3 end shows no conserved phenylalanine or tryptophan, and so a read error is likely. The J gene is TRBJ2-1, the V gene TRBV6-5; D is unclear. The V gene's germline CDR1 is MNHEY and CDR2 SVGAGI. The CDR3 has 11 residues. V lost 5 bases, J lost 8 bases, and 7 bases lay in between. Here the CDR3 DNA reads TGTGCCAGCAGTCTAACGGATGAGCAGTTCCTC. Translated: CASSLTDEQFL.

This sequence joins TRBV6-2 or TRBV6-3 and TRBJ1-1, with D perhaps TRBD1 (6 bases). Trimming stripped 7 bases from V and 3 bases from J, with 15 bases between. The CDR3 consists of 14 residues. Per germline, CDR1 MNHEY and CDR2 SVGEGT. The DNA for the CDR3 is TGTGCCAGCATACAGGACAGTGACGACACTGAAGCTTTCTTT. This codes for CASIQDSDDTEAFF.